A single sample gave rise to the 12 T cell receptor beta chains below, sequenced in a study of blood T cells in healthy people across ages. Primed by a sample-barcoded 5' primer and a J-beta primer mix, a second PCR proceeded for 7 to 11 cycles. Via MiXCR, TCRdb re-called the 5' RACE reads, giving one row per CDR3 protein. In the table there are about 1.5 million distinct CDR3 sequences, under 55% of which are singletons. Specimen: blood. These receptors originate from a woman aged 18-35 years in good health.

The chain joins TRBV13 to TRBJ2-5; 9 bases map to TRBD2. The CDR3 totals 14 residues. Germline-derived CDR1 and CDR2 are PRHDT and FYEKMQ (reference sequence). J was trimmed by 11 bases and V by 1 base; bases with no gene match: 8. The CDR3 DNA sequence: TGTGCCAGCAGCTTAGTCCTAGCGGGAACTGAGCAGTACTTC. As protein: CASSLVLAGTEQYF.

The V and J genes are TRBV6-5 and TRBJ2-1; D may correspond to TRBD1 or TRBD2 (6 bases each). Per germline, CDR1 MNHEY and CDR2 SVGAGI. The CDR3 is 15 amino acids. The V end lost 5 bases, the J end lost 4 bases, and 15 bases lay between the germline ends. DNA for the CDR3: TGTGCCAGCAGTCCGTCGGGGGCGGGATACAATGAGCAGTTCTTC. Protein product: CASSPSGAGYNEQFF.

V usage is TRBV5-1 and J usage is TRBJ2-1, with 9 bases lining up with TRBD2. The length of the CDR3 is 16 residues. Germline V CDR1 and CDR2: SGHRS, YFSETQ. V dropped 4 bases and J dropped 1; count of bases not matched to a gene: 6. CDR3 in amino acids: CASSPLLAGSYNEQFF. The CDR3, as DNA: TGCGCCAGCAGCCCACTCCTAGCGGGGTCCTACAATGAGCAGTTCTTC. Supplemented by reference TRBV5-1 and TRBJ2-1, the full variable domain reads KAGVTQTPRYLIKTRGQQVTLSCSPISGHRSVSWYQQTPGQGLQFLFEYFSETQRNKGNFPGRFSGRQFSNSRSEMNVSTLELGDSALYLCASSPLLAGSYNEQFFGPGTRLTVL.

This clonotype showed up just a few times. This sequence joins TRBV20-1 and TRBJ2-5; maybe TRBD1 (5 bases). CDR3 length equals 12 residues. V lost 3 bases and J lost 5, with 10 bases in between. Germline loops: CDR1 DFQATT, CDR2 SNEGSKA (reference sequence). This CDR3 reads CSASRDRETQYF. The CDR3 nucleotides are TGCAGTGCTAGCAGGGATCGGGAGACCCAGTACTTC.

The CDR3 bases are TGCGCCAGCAGCCAAGAGCGGGGAGGGACTGAAGCTTTCTTT. Translation gives CASSQERGGTEAFF. The chain recombines TRBV4-1 with TRBJ1-1, with D uncertain. V dropped 0 bases and J dropped 5 bases, with 10 bases sitting between them. The length of the CDR3 is 14 residues. Germline values: CDR1 MGHRA, CDR2 YSYEKL.

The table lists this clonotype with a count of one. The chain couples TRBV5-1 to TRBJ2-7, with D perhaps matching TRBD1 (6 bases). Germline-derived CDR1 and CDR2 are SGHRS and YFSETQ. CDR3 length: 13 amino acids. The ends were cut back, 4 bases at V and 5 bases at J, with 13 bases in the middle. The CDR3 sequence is CASSAWTVDEQYF. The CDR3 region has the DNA TGCGCCAGCAGCGCGTGGACAGTGGACGAGCAGTACTTC.

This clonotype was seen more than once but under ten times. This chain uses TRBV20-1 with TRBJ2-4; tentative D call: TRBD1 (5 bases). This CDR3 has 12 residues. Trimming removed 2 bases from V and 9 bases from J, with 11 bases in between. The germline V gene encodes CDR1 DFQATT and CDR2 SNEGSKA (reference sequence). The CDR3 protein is CSARTQGVIQYF. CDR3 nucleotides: TGCAGTGCTAGAACACAAGGGGTCATTCAGTACTTC.

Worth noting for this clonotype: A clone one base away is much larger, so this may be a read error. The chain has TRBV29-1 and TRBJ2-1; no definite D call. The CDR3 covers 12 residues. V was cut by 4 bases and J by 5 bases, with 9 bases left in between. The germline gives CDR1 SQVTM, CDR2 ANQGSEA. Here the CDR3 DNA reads TGCAGCGTTGGTAGAAGGGACAATGAGCAGTTCTTC. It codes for CSVGRRDNEQFF.

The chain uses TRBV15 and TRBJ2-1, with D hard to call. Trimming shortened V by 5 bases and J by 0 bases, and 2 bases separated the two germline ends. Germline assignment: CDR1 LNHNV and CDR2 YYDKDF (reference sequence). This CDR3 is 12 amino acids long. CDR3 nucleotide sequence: TGTGCCACCAGCCGCTCCTACAATGAGCAGTTCTTC. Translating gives CATSRSYNEQFF.

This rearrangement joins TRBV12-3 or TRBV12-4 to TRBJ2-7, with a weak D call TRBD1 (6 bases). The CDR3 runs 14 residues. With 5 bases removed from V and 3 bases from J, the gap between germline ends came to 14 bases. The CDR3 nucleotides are TGTGCCAGCAGTCCAGACGCAGGGGACTACGAGCAGTACTTC. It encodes CASSPDAGDYEQYF.

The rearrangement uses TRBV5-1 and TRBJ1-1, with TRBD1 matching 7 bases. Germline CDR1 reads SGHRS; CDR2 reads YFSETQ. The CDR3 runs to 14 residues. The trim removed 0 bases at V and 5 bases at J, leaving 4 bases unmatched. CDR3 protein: CASSLAPQGTEAFF. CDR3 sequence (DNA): TGCGCCAGCAGCTTGGCTCCACAGGGGACTGAAGCTTTCTTT.

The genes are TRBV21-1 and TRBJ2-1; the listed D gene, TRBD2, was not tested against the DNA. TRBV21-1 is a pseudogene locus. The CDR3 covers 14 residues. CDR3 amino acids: CASSNGTINNGQFF. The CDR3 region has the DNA TGTGCCAGCAGCAACGGCACTATAAACAATGGGCAGTTCTTC.